This record concerns one TCR beta chain sequence. Its specificity is unknown. V lost 6 bases and J 6 bases, leaving 23 bases between the germline ends. The CDR3 is 16 amino acids. Researchers generated TCR beta cDNA from about 460 ng of total RNA, relying on a constant-region primer. Libraries for TCR beta were built through three nested multiplex PCR rounds, which together made up a slightly modified ARM-PCR procedure. TRBV1-TRBV30 forward primers paired with a C-beta reverse primer were used in the first two PCR rounds, which ran approximately 10 cycles each. MiXCR, run by TCRdb on the multiplex PCR reads, gives a single entry per CDR3 protein. Here the sample spans approximately 100,000 distinct CDR3 sequences, around two thirds being singletons. Joint extraction of RNA and DNA used roughly 20-33 mg of bulk tissue that was unsorted. The data derive from a study of tumor-infiltrating lymphocytes in primary liver carcinoma. Study outcomes and limitations: Just around 7-24% of top clones spanned all five tumor regions. Overlap between tumor regions exceeded overlap of tumor with adjacent tissue or blood.

The rearrangement joins TRBV12-3 or TRBV12-4 to TRBJ1-2; D gene unclear. The sample consisted of liver tumor tissue from sampling region 2. Subset denoted: tumor region T2, inferior pole. This TCR was sampled from a woman aged 55-69 years with primary liver carcinoma and hepatitis B virus infection. CDR3 sequence: CASSSRAVLISHGYTF. Written as DNA, the CDR3 is TGTGCCAGCAGCTCGAGAGCAGTCCTCATTTCTCATGGCTACACCTTC.